Described below is a single T cell receptor (beta chain) sequence and its context. Original handling: Estimation of nucleated cell counts was performed using reference gene primer amplification. Clones were sequenced by immunoSEQ multiplex PCR, and TCRdb holds only the in-frame ones, with some missing. Clone size and V and J calls were adopted from that table, with D and trimming inferred from the DNA. The sample has 150,000 to 200,000 clones, 86% seen once; the top ten hold 20% to 25%. From germline, CDR1 is SGHDT and CDR2 YYEEEE. Trimming took off 0 bases at V and 8 bases at J, with 12 bases between the two ends. The CDR3 spans 14 residues. The record originates from a study of blood T cell repertoires in COVID-19. Study summary: COVID-19 samples, acute and convalescent, were from the United States, Italy and Spain.

The clonotype originates from a woman aged 40 to 50 in a cohort exposed to, infected with or recovered from COVID-19 (not recorded which). Material: PBMCs or T cells enriched from blood (not recorded which). The chain joins TRBV5-6 to TRBJ1-5; D possibly corresponds to TRBD1 (6 bases). As DNA, the CDR3 is TGTGCCAGCAGCTTGGGTGTGGGGGCAGAGCCCCAGCATTTT. Translated: CASSLGVGAEPQHF.